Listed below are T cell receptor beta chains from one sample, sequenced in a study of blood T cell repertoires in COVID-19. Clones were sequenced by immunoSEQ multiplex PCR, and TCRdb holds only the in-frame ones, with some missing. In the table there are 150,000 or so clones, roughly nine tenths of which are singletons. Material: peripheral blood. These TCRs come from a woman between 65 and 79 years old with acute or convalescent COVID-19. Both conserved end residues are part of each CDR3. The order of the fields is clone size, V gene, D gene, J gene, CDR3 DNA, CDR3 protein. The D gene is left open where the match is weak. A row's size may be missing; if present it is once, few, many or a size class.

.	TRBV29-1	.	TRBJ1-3	TGCAGCGTTGCTTCGGGACTCCGAAACTCTGGAAACACCATATATTTT	CSVASGLRNSGNTIYF
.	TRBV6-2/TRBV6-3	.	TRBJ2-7	TGTGCCAGCAGTTACGCCAGAAGCTCCTACGAGCAGTACTTC	CASSYARSSYEQYF
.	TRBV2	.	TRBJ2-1	TGTGCCAGCAGCCAAGGGACTTCGCAGAGCTCCTACAATGAGCAGTTCTTC	CASSQGTSQSSYNEQFF
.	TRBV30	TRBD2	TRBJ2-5	TGTGCCTGGAGTGTACGGTTAGCGGGAAGGGAAGAGACCCAGTACTTC	CAWSVRLAGREETQYF
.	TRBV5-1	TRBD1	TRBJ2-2	TGCGCCAGCAGCTTATCGGGACAGGTGACCGGGGAGCTGTTTTTT	CASSLSGQVTGELFF
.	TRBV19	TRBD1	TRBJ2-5	TGTGCCAGTAATATCGGGACAGGGCAAGAGACCCAGTACTTC	CASNIGTGQETQYF
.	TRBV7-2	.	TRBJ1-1	TGTGCCAGCAGCCCATGGGCCACAAACACTGAAGCTTTCTTT	CASSPWATNTEAFF
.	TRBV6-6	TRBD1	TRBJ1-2	TGTGCCAGCAGTCCGGGGGGACAGGGATCGTGGTATGGCTACACCTTC	CASSPGGQGSWYGYTF
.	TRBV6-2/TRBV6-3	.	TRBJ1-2	TGTGCCAGCAGTTACAAAGGGGCTGTCTATGGCTACACCTTC	CASSYKGAVYGYTF
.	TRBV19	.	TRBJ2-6	TGTGCCAGTAGTCAAAACTCTGGGGCCAACGTCCTGACTTTC	CASSQNSGANVLTF
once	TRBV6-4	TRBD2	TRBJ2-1	TGTGCCAGCAGTGACCTCACTAGCGGGACATACAATGAGCAGTTCTTC	CASSDLTSGTYNEQFF
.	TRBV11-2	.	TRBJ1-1	TGTGCCAGCAGCTTAGAATCGGGGTATTTGGGGAACACTGAAGCTTTCTTT	CASSLESGYLGNTEAFF
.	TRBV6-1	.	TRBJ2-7	TGTGCCAGCAGTGAGAAGCATATTCCTAACCACGAGCAGTACTTC	CASSEKHIPNHEQYF
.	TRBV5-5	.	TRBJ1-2	TGTGCCAGCAGCTTGGCAGGCACTTCGGGCTACACCTTC	CASSLAGTSGYTF
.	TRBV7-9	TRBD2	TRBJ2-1	TGTGCCAGCAGCTTAGTAGGGACTAGCACTGAGCAGTTCTTC	CASSLVGTSTEQFF
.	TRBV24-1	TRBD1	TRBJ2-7	TGTGCCACCAGCCGGGACAGGGCCCCCTACGAGCAGTACTTC	CATSRDRAPYEQYF
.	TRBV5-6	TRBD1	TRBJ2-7	TGTGCCAGCAGCGTTCCCGCCACAGGGGTCGCCGCCGAGCAGTACTTC	CASSVPATGVAAEQYF
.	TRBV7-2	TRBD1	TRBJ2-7	TGTGCCAGCACTGACGGACAGGGTTTTGGCGACGAGCAGTACTTC	CASTDGQGFGDEQYF
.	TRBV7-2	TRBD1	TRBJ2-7	TGTGCCAGCAGAGCGGACAGGGCGATCACCTACGAGCAGTACTTC	CASRADRAITYEQYF
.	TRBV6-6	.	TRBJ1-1	TGTGCCAGCAGTTACGCAGAACCGAACACTGAAGCTTTCTTT	CASSYAEPNTEAFF
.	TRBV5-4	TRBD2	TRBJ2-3	TGTGCCAGCAGCTTGGACGACGTAGCGGGGCCTCGTGATACGCAGTATTTT	CASSLDDVAGPRDTQYF
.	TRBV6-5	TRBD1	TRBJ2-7	TGTGCCAGCAGTTGGACAGGGATTGGAGCCTACGAGCAGTACTTC	CASSWTGIGAYEQYF
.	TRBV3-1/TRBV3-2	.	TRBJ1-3	TGTGCCAGCAGCCAAGGGGGGGAAACCATATATTTT	CASSQGGETIYF
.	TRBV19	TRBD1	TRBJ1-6	TGTGCCAGTAGTGAACAGGGGGCAGTGAGATCACCCCTCCACTTT	CASSEQGAVRSPLHF
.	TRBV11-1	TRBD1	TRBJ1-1	TGTGCCAGCAGCAACAGGGGCATGAACACTGAAGCTTTCTTT	CASSNRGMNTEAFF
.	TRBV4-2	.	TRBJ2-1	TGTGCCAGCAGCCAAGATACGGCGGGTGAGCAGTTCTTC	CASSQDTAGEQFF
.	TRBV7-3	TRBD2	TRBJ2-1	TGTGCCAGCAGTTCTTCTCGGGAGGACTACAATGAGCAGTTCTTC	CASSSSREDYNEQFF
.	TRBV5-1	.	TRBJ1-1	TGCGCCAGCAGCTTCGGACAGAACACTGAAGCTTTCTTT	CASSFGQNTEAFF
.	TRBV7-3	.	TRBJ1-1	TGTGCCAGCAGCTTAGGCAGGGTGAACACTGAAGCTTTCTTT	CASSLGRVNTEAFF
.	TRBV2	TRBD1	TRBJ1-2	TGTGCCAGCAGTGAAGCGCCCATCCGATCCGGGACAGCTAAAGGCTACACCTTC	CASSEAPIRSGTAKGYTF
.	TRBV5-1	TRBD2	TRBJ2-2	TGCGCCAGCAGCCCAGGGACTAGCGGGGGGCCTACCGGGGAGCTGTTTTTT	CASSPGTSGGPTGELFF
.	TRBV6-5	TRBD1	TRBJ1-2	TGTGCCAGCAGTTACTCATACAGGGGTAAAGGTGGCTACACCTTC	CASSYSYRGKGGYTF
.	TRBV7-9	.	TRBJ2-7	TGTGCCAGCAGCACCTTCCCGGGGAGCTCCTACGAGCAGTACTTC	CASSTFPGSSYEQYF
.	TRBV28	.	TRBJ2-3	TGTGCCAGCAGTTACACCGGGAGTCCCACAGATACGCAGTATTTT	CASSYTGSPTDTQYF
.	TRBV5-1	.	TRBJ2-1	TGCGCCAGCAGGGACAGAAGCAATGAGCAGTTCTTC	CASRDRSNEQFF
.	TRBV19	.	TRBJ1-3	TGTGCCAGTACCAACTTGTACGGCTCTGGAAACACCATATATTTT	CASTNLYGSGNTIYF
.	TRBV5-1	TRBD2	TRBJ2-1	TGCGCCAGCAGCTTGGATCCTAGCGGGAGAAATGAGCAGTTCTTC	CASSLDPSGRNEQFF
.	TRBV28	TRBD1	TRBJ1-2	TGTGCCAGCAGTCAAACGGACAGGGAACTTAACTATGGCTACACCTTC	CASSQTDRELNYGYTF
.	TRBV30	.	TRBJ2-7	TGTGCCTGGAGTCGGGACTCAACCTACGAGCAGTACTTC	CAWSRDSTYEQYF
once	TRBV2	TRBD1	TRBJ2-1	TGTGCCAGCAGCCTACAGGGGTGGAATGAGCAGTTCTTC	CASSLQGWNEQFF
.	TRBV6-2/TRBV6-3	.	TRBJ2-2	TGTGCCAGCAGTTACTCGTGGGGCTTGGCCGGGGAGCTGTTTTTT	CASSYSWGLAGELFF
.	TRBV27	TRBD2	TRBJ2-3	TGTGCCAGCAGTGCAGGACTAGCGGGAGTTGGTACGCAGTATTTT	CASSAGLAGVGTQYF
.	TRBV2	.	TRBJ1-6	TGTGCCAGCAGTGAGGGTGGGATCACTAGTCTAAATTCACCCCTCCACTTT	CASSEGGITSLNSPLHF
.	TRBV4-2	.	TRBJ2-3	TGTGCCAGCAGCCAAGATTGGGTAGGGGATAGCACAGATACGCAGTATTTT	CASSQDWVGDSTDTQYF
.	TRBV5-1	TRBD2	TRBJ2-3	TGCGCCAGCAGCCCGGGGGGGACTAGCGAAGATACGCAGTATTTT	CASSPGGTSEDTQYF
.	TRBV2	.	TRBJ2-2	TGTGCCAGCAGGAGGACAGGGCACGCCAGCGGGGCCGGGGAGCTGTTTTTT	CASRRTGHASGAGELFF
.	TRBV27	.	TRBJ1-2	TGTGCCAGCAGTTTAGGCGGGGGGCCTGGCTATGGCTACACCTTC	CASSLGGGPGYGYTF
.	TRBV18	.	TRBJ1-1	TGTGCCAGCTCGTATTTAAAGGGGGCTGAAGCTTTCTTT	CASSYLKGAEAFF
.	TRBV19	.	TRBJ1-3	TGTGCCAGTAGTGGGCGGGATTTCTCTGGAAACACCATATATTTT	CASSGRDFSGNTIYF
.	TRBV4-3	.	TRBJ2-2	TGCGCCAGCAGCCAAGATGGGGGGGCACTCCGAATCACCGGGGAGCTGTTTTTT	CASSQDGGALRITGELFF
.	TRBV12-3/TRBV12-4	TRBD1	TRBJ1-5	TGTGCCAGCGGACAGGGAGCATGGCAGCCCCAGCATTTT	CASGQGAWQPQHF
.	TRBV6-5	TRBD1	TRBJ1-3	TGTGCCAGCAGCCGGGACAGCAAAAACACCATATATTTT	CASSRDSKNTIYF
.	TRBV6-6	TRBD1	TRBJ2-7	TGTGCCAGCAGCAGAGGACAGGGTAGCCACGAGCAGTACTTC	CASSRGQGSHEQYF
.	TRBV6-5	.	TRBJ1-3	TGTGCCAGCAGTTACCGGTCGAGCTCTGGAAACACCATATATTTT	CASSYRSSSGNTIYF
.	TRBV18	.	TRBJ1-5	TGTGCCAGCTCACCTCCCTGGGCCACTCAGCCCCAGCATTTT	CASSPPWATQPQHF